This T cell receptor (beta chain) was observed in a study (dated by TCRdb to the early 2020s). Broad study findings and their caveats: Further investigation, including longitudinal sampling and assessment of a control group, is stated by the authors to be required.

Details on this clone: The antigen this receptor binds is unknown. Per-base qualities were not stored, and no clone one base away is much larger.

Survey-level sequencing on the immunoSEQ platform was used to profile the TCR beta chain repertoires. As for the original processing: Repertoire diversity was quantified by the inverse Simpson index, and CDR3 amino acid length spectratypes and V-J pairing frequencies were compared. Clonotypes specific to SARS-CoV-2, CMV, influenza A and EBV were annotated by matching TCR beta CDR3 sequences against VDJdb. In its TCRdb copy, this immuneACCESS table keeps in-frame sequences only and misses some clones. Where compared with another copy, unresolved V genes explain less than half of these, and the others have no known cause. V, J and clone size reflect that table, while D and trimming were determined from the DNA. Counted in this sample were around 49,000 clones; approximately 93% of them appeared once. Over 8.5% of the sample is held by the ten biggest clonotypes. Ends trimmed: V by 1 base, J by 1 base; bases unmatched to a gene: 3. The CDR3 spans 16 residues, from the cysteine through the phenylalanine. The read is trimmed to its CDR3 DNA, 48 bases read in frame from base 1. The germline V gene yields MNHEY for CDR1 and SVGAGI for CDR2.

PBMCs were isolated from peripheral blood, and genomic DNA from unsorted PBMCs was used for TCR beta sequencing. The TCR sequence derives from a man between 35 and 55 years old with rheumatoid arthritis. The sequencing input was PBMCs. The chain links TRBV6-5 with TRBJ2-2; TRBD2 matches 7 bases in the middle. The bases read TGTGCCAGCAGTTACTGGTCTAGCGGGAACACCGGGGAGCTGTTTTTT. It specifies CASSYWSSGNTGELFF.